Each of the 9 T cell receptor beta chains below was sequenced from the same sample in a study of shared clonotypes between healthy human individuals. The method was immunoSEQ multiplex PCR; TCRdb's version includes in-frame clones alone and lacks a portion of them. There are roughly 1,600,000 clones in the sample; approximately 98.5% occur only once, and around 0.38% lies in the top ten. The sample was naive CD4+ T cells sorted from blood. Subset given: CD45RA+ positively selected. These receptors were obtained from a man aged 30 to 45 in good health.

This rearrangement joins TRBV27 to TRBJ2-7; 14 bases align to TRBD2. V gave up 0 bases and J gave up 6 bases; unmatched junction bases: 10. The CDR3 has 18 residues. Germline values: CDR1 MNHEY, CDR2 SMNVEV (reference sequence). This CDR3 is CASSLSRTSGRFDSEQYF. The CDR3 DNA sequence: TGTGCCAGCAGTTTATCCCGGACTAGCGGGAGGTTCGATAGCGAGCAGTACTTC.

The rearrangement links TRBV27 to TRBJ2-3; weak D call: TRBD2 (6 bases). The germline V and J ends were trimmed by 7 bases and 4 bases, with 15 bases remaining between them. CDR1 is MNHEY and CDR2 is SMNVEV in the germline V gene (reference sequence). This CDR3 has 14 residues. The CDR3 spells CASTREIGSDTQYF. CDR3 sequence (DNA): TGTGCCAGCACCCGGGAGATCGGTTCAGATACGCAGTATTTT.

The V call is TRBV30, the J call TRBJ1-1; no reliable D call. CDR3 size: 11 residues. Germline CDR1 reads GTSNPN; CDR2 reads SVGIG (reference sequence). The V end lost 5 bases, the J end lost 7 bases, and 11 bases lay between the germline ends. This chain's CDR3 is CAWGRWGEAFF. CDR3 DNA sequence: TGTGCCTGGGGCCGATGGGGTGAAGCTTTCTTT.

V gene TRBV10-1 combines with J gene TRBJ2-2, with 9 positions matching TRBD2. Germline V CDR1 and CDR2: WNHNN, SYGVQD (reference sequence). V gave up 6 bases and J gave up 2 bases; unmatched junction bases: 7. The CDR3 sequence is 16 residues long. DNA of the CDR3: TGCGCCAGCAGCAGAACTAGCGGGTTAAACACCGGGGAGCTGTTTTTT. It encodes CASSRTSGLNTGELFF.

The chain employs TRBV18 and TRBJ2-5; 10 positions agree with TRBD1. Germline trimming cut 4 bases from V and 4 bases from J; bases unmatched to any gene: 3. The CDR3 sequence is 14 residues long. Per the germline V gene, CDR1 is KGHSH and CDR2 is LQKENI. The CDR3 here is CASSRDRGRETQYF. The CDR3 DNA reads as TGTGCCAGCTCACGGGACAGGGGTAGAGAGACCCAGTACTTC.

The chain couples TRBV10-2 to TRBJ2-7; 9 bases map to TRBD2. In germline, CDR1 is WSHSY, CDR2 SAAADI. The CDR3 sequence is 15 residues long. Trimming at V came to 5 bases and at J to 0 bases, leaving 5 bases not matched to a gene. The CDR3 spells CASSSLAGASYEQYF. The CDR3 DNA follows: TGCGCCAGCAGTAGTTTAGCGGGAGCCTCCTACGAGCAGTACTTC.

The rearrangement joins TRBV10-1 to TRBJ2-7; TRBD1 or TRBD2 may be the D gene (5 bases each). The CDR3 is 12 residues long. Trimming removed 2 bases at V and 4 bases at J, with 6 bases between. Germline V gene data show CDR1 as WNHNN and CDR2 as SYGVQD (reference sequence). CDR3 amino acids: CASSEGTYEQYF. The CDR3, as DNA: TGCGCCAGCAGTGAGGGGACGTACGAGCAGTACTTC.

V gene TRBV5-4 combines with J gene TRBJ2-3; 9 bases align to TRBD2. V dropped 0 bases and J dropped 3; count of bases not matched to a gene: 11. In germline, CDR1 is SGHNT, CDR2 YYREEE (reference sequence). The CDR3 sequence is 18 residues long. The CDR3 loop reads CASSLAPGPTSGTDTQYF. CDR3 nucleotides: TGTGCCAGCAGCTTGGCACCGGGACCGACTAGCGGTACAGATACGCAGTATTTT.

Here the CDR3 DNA reads TGTGCCAGCAGCTTAGTAGCTGGGACATTTCGGTTCACCGGGGAGCTGTTTTTT. Residues: CASSLVAGTFRFTGELFF. The J gene is TRBJ2-2, the V gene TRBV7-2; TRBD1 might be the D (6 bases). CDR1 and CDR2 (germline): SGHTA, FQGNSA. With 1 base removed from V and 4 bases from J, the gap between germline ends came to 19 bases. The CDR3 loop spans 18 amino acids.